This TCR beta chain came from a study of shared clonotypes between healthy human individuals. Measured with immunoSEQ multiplex PCR; TCRdb has only the in-frame clones, and not every one. The sample consists of more than 400,000 clones, around four fifths of them appearing once. The junction had 4 bases not matched to a gene; V was cut back by 4 bases and J by 6 bases. CDR3 length: 15 amino acids. Germline lookup yields CDR1 SEHNR and CDR2 FQNEAQ (reference sequence). Healthy HIV-negative adults with no recent acute infections or vaccinations were recruited as donors. Genomic DNA from unsorted samples was obtained from 70 million to 90 million PBMCs (per sample).

The receptor comes from a woman between 40 and 50 years old in good health. Some clones in this sample may be carry-over from other donors' samples. This chain joins TRBV7-9 and TRBJ2-3; the match to TRBD2 covers 13 bases. The sample consisted of PBMCs. The CDR3, as DNA: TGTGCCAGCAGCTCGGGACTAGCGGGAAGGGATACGCAGTATTTT. This encodes CASSSGLAGRDTQYF.